This T cell receptor beta chain was sequenced for a study of T cells in Graves' hyperthyroidism and ophthalmopathy. On the study more broadly: At the time of initial diagnosis and before any treatment, peripheral blood was collected.

Study-wide results and limits: The model made its ophthalmopathy prediction, and onset followed a median about 6 months later.

V was clipped by 4 bases and J by 3 bases, with 12 bases between them. Looked up from germline, CDR1 is LGHDT and CDR2 is YNNKEL (reference sequence). The CDR3 covers 14 residues. RNA transcripts yielded amplified TCR beta CDR3 regions. TCR CDR3 regions were first amplified by RT-PCR with HTBI primers. Each CDR3 protein is one row after TCRdb ran MiXCR on the multiplex PCR reads. The sample lists 250,000 to 400,000 distinct CDR3 sequences, about 13% occurring once. This clonotype was detected many times. Antigen specificity is unknown. The chain joins TRBV3-1 to TRBJ1-2; D is unresolved. Sequencing was done on a sample of blood. This TCR derives from a woman aged 40-49 years with Graves' ophthalmopathy. CDR3 bases: TGTGCCAGCAGCCCCACGACGGCGCACTATGGCTACACCTTC. Translated, it gives CASSPTTAHYGYTF.